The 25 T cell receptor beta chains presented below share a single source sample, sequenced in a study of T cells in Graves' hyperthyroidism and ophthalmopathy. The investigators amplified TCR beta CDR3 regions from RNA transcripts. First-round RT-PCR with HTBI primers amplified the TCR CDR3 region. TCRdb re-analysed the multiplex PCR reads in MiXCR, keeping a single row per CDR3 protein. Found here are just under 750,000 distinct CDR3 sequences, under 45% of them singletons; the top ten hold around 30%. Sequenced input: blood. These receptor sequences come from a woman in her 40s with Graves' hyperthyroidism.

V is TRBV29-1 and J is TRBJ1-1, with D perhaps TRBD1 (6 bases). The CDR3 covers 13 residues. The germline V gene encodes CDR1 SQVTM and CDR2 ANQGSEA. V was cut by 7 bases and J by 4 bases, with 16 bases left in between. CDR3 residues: CSAGRGRATEAFF. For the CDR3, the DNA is TGCAGCGCCGGCAGGGGTCGGGCCACTGAAGCTTTCTTT.

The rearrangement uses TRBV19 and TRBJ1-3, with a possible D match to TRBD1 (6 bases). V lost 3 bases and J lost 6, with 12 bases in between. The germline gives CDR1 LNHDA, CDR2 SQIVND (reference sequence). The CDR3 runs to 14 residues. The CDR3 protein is CASSMGASANTIYF. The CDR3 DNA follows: TGTGCCAGTAGTATGGGGGCCTCGGCAAACACCATATATTTT.

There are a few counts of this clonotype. The DNA of the CDR3 is TGTGCCAGCAGCCCGGAGGGCGGCTACACCTTC. Its translation is CASSPEGGYTF. The rearrangement links TRBV7-9 to TRBJ1-2; no reliable D call. This CDR3 is 11 amino acids long. Between the trimmed V and J ends, which lost 5 bases and 8 bases, there was a span of 9 bases. Germline V gene sequence: CDR1 SEHNR, CDR2 FQNEAQ (reference sequence).

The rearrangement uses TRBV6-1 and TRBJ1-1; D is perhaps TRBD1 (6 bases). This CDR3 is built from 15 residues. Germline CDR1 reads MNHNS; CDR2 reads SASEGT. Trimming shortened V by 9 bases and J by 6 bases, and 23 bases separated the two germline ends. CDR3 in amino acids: CASRGSGDGVSEAFF. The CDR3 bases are TGTGCCAGTAGGGGGTCAGGGGATGGGGTCTCTGAAGCTTTCTTT.

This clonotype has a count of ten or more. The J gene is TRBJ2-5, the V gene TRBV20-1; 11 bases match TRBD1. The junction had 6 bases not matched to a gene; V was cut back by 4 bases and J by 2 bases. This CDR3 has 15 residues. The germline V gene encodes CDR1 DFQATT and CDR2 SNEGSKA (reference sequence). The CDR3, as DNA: TGCAGTGCTATACCGGGACAGGGGGGACAAGAGACCCAGTACTTC. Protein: CSAIPGQGGQETQYF.

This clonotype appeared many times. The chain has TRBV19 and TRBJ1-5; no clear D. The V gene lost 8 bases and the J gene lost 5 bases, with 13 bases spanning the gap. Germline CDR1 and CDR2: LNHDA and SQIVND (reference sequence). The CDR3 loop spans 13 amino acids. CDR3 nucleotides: TGTGCCAGTGGGGAACAGCTCTATCAGCCCCAGCATTTT. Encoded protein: CASGEQLYQPQHF.

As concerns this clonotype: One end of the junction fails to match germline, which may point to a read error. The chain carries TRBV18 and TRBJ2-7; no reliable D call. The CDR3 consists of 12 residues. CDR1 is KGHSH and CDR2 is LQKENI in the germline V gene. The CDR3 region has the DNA TGTGCCAGCTCACCTAACCTACTAAGTATGCGGTTC. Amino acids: CASSPNLLSMRF.

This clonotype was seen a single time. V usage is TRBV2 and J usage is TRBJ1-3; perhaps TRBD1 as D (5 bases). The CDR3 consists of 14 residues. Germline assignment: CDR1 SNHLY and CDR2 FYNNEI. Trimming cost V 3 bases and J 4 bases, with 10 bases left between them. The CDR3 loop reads CASSDRGDGNTIYF. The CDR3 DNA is TGTGCCAGCAGTGACCGGGGCGACGGAAACACCATATATTTT.

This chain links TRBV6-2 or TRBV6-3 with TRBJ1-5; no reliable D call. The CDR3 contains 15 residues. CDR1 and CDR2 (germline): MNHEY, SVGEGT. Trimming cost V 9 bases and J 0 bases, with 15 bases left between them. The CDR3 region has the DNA TGTGCCAGTTCCCGCCGGGAGGTTAGCAATCAGCCCCAGCATTTT. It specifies CASSRREVSNQPQHF.

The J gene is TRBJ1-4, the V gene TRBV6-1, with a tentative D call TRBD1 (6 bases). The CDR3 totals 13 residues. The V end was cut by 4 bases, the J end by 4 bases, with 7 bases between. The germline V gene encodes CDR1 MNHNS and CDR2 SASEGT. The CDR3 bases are TGTGCCAGCAGTGGGGGGCGTAATGAAAAACTGTTTTTT. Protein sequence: CASSGGRNEKLFF.

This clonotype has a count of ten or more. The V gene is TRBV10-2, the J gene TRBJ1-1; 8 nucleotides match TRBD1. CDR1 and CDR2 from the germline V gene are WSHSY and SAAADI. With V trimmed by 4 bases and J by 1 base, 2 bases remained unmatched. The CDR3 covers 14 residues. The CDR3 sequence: CASSVQGENTEAFF. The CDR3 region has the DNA TGCGCCAGCAGTGTACAGGGGGAGAACACTGAAGCTTTCTTT.

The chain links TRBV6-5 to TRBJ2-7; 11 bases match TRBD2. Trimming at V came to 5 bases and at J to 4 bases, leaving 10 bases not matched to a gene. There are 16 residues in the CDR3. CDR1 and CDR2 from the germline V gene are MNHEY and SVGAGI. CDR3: CASSKAGTSGSYEQYF. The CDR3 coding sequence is TGTGCCAGCAGTAAAGCCGGGACTAGCGGCTCTTACGAGCAGTACTTC.

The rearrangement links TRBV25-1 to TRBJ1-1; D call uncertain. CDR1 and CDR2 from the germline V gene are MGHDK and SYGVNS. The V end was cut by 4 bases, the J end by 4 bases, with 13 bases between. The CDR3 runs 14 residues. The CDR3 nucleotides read TGTGCCAGCAGTGGACCAGGCTGGGGCACTGAAGCTTTCTTT. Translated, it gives CASSGPGWGTEAFF.

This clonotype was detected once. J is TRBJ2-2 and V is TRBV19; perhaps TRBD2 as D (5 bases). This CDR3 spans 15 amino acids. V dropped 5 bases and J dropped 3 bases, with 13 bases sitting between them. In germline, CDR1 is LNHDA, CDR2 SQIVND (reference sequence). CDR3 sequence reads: CASSPVEGHTGELFF. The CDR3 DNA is TGTGCCAGTAGTCCTGTCGAGGGTCACACCGGGGAGCTGTTTTTT.

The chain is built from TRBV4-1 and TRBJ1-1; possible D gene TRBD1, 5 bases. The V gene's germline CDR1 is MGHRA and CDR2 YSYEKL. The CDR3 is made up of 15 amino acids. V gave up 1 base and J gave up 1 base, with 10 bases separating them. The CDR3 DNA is TGCGCCAGCAGCCAAGGCAGGGCCCCGAACACTGAAGCTTTCTTT. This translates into CASSQGRAPNTEAFF.

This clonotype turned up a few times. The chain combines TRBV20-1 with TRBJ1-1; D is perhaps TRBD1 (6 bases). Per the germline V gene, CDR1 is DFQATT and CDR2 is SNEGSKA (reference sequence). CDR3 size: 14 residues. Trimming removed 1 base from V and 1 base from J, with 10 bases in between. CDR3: CSARGGATNTEAFF. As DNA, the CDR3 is TGCAGTGCTAGAGGGGGGGCGACGAACACTGAAGCTTTCTTT.

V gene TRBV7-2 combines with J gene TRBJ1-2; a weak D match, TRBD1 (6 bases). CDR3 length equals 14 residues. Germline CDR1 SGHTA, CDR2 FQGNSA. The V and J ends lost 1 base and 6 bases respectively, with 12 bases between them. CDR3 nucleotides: TGTGCCAGCAGCTTAGATGGGGGCTACCATGGCTACACCTTC. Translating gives CASSLDGGYHGYTF. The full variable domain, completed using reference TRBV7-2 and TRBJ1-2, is GAGVSQSPSNKVTEKGKDVELRCDPISGHTALYWYRQSLGQGLEFLIYFQGNSAPDKSGLPSDRFSAERTGGSVSTLTIQRTQQEDSAVYLCASSLDGGYHGYTFGSGTRLTVV.

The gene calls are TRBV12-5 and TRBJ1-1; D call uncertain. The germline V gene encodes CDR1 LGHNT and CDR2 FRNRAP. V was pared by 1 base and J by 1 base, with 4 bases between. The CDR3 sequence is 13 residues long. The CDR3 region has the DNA TGTGCTAGTGGTTTGGAGGAGAACACTGAAGCTTTCTTT. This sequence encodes CASGLEENTEAFF.

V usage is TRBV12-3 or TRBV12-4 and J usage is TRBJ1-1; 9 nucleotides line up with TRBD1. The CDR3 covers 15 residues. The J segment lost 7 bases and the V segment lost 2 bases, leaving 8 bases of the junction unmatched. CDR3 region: CASSLLPGQGGEAFF. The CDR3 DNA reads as TGTGCCAGCAGTTTACTCCCGGGACAGGGAGGTGAAGCTTTCTTT.

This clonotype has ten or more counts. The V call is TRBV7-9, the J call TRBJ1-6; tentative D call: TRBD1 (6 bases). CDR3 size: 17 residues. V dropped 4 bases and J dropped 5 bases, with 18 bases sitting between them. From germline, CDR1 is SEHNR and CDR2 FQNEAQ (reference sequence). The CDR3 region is CASSWGPGQLNNSPLHF. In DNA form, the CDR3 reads TGTGCCAGCAGCTGGGGCCCTGGACAGCTGAATAATTCACCCCTCCACTTT.

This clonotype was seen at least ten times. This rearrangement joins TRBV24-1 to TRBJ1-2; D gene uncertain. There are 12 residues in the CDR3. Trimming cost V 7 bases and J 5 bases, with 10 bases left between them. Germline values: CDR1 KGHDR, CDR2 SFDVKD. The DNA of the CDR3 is TGTGCCACCAGCCGGAACGGGTATGGCTACACCTTC. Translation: CATSRNGYGYTF.

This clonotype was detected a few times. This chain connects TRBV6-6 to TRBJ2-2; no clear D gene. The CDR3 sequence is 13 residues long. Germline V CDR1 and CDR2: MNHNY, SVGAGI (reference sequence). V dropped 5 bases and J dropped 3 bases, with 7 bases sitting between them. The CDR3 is CASSPKYTGELFF. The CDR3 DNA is TGTGCCAGCAGTCCTAAATACACCGGGGAGCTGTTTTTT.

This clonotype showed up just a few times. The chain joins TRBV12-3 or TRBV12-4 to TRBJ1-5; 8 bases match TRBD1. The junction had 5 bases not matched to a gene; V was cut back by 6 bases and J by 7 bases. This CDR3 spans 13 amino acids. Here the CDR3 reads CASSTGGGQPQHF. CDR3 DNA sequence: TGTGCCAGCAGCACAGGGGGAGGACAGCCCCAGCATTTT.

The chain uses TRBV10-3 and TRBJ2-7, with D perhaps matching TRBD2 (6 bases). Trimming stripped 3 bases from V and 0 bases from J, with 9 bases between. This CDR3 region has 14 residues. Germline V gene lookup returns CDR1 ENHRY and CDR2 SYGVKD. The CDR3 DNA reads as TGTGCCATCAGTGACGCGGGAAACTCCTACGAGCAGTACTTC. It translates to CAISDAGNSYEQYF.

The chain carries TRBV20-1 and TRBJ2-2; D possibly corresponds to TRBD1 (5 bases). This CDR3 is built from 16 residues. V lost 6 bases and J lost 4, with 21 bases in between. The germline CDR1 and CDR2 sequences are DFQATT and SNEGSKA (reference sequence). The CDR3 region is CSAWSVGVAATGELFF. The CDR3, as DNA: TGCAGTGCCTGGAGTGTAGGGGTTGCGGCCACCGGGGAGCTGTTTTTT.